Shown below are 22 T cell receptor beta chains from a single sample sequenced in a study of shared clonotypes between healthy human individuals. Measured with immunoSEQ multiplex PCR; TCRdb has only the in-frame clones, and not every one. The sample carries roughly 1 million clones, around 74% recorded once. Sequencing was performed on memory CD4+ T cells sorted from blood. As for subset: CD45RA-negative fraction. Receptors were obtained from a man aged 18 to 29 in good health.

A single count supports this clone. This chain uses TRBV6-5 with TRBJ1-2; D might be TRBD1 (5 bases). The ends were cut back, 5 bases at V and 3 bases at J, with 13 bases in the middle. From germline, CDR1 is MNHEY and CDR2 SVGAGI. CDR3 length equals 14 residues. DNA of the CDR3: TGTGCCAGCAGTGCCTCCGGGACCTACTATGGCTACACCTTC. Residues: CASSASGTYYGYTF.

This clone showed up many times. V gene TRBV6-1 combines with J gene TRBJ2-3; a weak D match, TRBD1 (6 bases). There are 15 residues in the CDR3. Germline V gene sequence: CDR1 MNHNS, CDR2 SASEGT. Trimming removed 6 bases at V and 0 bases at J, with 13 bases between. The CDR3 spells CASRNWDKSTDTQYF. The CDR3 bases are TGTGCCAGCAGAAATTGGGACAAGAGCACAGATACGCAGTATTTT.

This clone has just a few counts. This chain links TRBV2 with TRBJ2-3, with 8 bases fitting TRBD1. CDR1 and CDR2 (germline): SNHLY, FYNNEI. The CDR3 consists of 14 residues. J was trimmed by 2 bases and V by 8 bases; bases with no gene match: 6. In DNA form, the CDR3 reads TGTGCCAGCGGACAGGGACTTTCCACAGATACGCAGTATTTT. Protein sequence: CASGQGLSTDTQYF.

The rearrangement uses TRBV27 and TRBJ2-7, with 13 bases identical to TRBD2. The CDR3 is 15 amino acids. Germline loops: CDR1 MNHEY, CDR2 SMNVEV (reference sequence). V was clipped by 9 bases and J by 2 bases; unmatched bases: 7. The CDR3 is CASPGGLAGTYEQYF. The CDR3 DNA is TGTGCCAGTCCGGGGGGACTAGCGGGAACCTACGAGCAGTACTTC.

The genes are TRBV28 and TRBJ2-7; no reliable D call. The CDR3 is made up of 11 amino acids. Germline CDR1 MDHEN, CDR2 SYDVKM. The ends were cut back, 3 bases at V and 5 bases at J, with 5 bases in the middle. This CDR3 is CASSFIHEQYF. CDR3 bases: TGTGCCAGCAGTTTTATCCACGAGCAGTACTTC.

The chain is built from TRBV7-2 and TRBJ2-4, with 7 bases lining up with TRBD2. The CDR3 has 15 residues. CDR1 and CDR2 from the germline V gene are SGHTA and FQGNSA. The junction had 6 bases not matched to a gene; V was cut back by 1 base and J by 6 bases. The DNA for the CDR3 is TGTGCCAGCAGCTTAGAAGGCGGGAGTGGAAACATTCAGTACTTC. Translated, it gives CASSLEGGSGNIQYF.

The chain uses TRBV6-1 and TRBJ1-2; 12 bases line up with TRBD1. The CDR3 is made up of 19 amino acids. The germline CDR1 and CDR2 sequences are MNHNS and SASEGT. V shed 4 bases and J 2 bases; nucleotides not matched to a gene: 14. This CDR3 is CASSVKGGQGATRNYGYTF. The CDR3 coding sequence is TGTGCCAGCAGTGTCAAGGGGGGACAGGGGGCTACCCGCAACTATGGCTACACCTTC.

The chain combines TRBV10-3 with TRBJ2-3; D assignment may be TRBD1 or TRBD2 (7 bases each). V was cut by 2 bases and J by 1 base, with 16 bases left in between. Germline CDR1 and CDR2: ENHRY and SYGVKD. The CDR3 contains 17 residues. The CDR3, as DNA: TGTGCCATCAGTGAGGGCCCGACAGGGAGGGGCACAGATACGCAGTATTTT. This sequence encodes CAISEGPTGRGTDTQYF.

The V call is TRBV9, the J call TRBJ2-2; D may be TRBD1 (6 bases). V dropped 0 bases and J dropped 9 bases, with 18 bases sitting between them. Germline CDR1 is SGDLS and CDR2 is YYNGEE. The CDR3 is 16 amino acids. Here the CDR3 reads CASSVAQQGPSRELFF. CDR3 nucleotide sequence: TGTGCCAGCAGCGTAGCTCAACAGGGCCCCTCCCGGGAGCTGTTTTTT.

The CDR3 sequence is CASSPGRGDGTGELFF. The CDR3 DNA sequence: TGTGCCAGCAGCCCGGGCAGGGGGGATGGCACCGGGGAGCTGTTTTTT. The chain combines TRBV11-3 with TRBJ2-2; D possibly corresponds to TRBD1 (7 bases). This CDR3 is built from 16 residues. Germline lookup yields CDR1 SGHNT and CDR2 YENEEA. The V end lost 5 bases, the J end lost 4 bases, and 17 bases lay between the germline ends.

The chain has TRBV27 and TRBJ2-2; D is undetermined. Germline V lookup: CDR1 MNHEY, CDR2 SMNVEV (reference sequence). This CDR3 spans 15 amino acids. Trimming pared 7 bases from V and 1 base from J, leaving 13 bases between. CDR3 DNA: TGTGCCAGCACCCGTGACCCGGAGAACACCGGGGAGCTGTTTTTT. Amino acid sequence: CASTRDPENTGELFF.

The rearrangement joins TRBV7-2 to TRBJ1-2; D may be TRBD1 (6 bases). The ends were cut back, 1 base at V and 4 bases at J, with 10 bases in the middle. Per the germline V gene, CDR1 is SGHTA and CDR2 is FQGNSA. This CDR3 has 14 amino acids. The CDR3 DNA reads as TGTGCCAGCAGCTTAGATGGGGGCCCCTATGGCTACACCTTC. This encodes CASSLDGGPYGYTF. The whole variable domain, filled in from reference TRBV7-2 and TRBJ1-2, reads GAGVSQSPSNKVTEKGKDVELRCDPISGHTALYWYRQSLGQGLEFLIYFQGNSAPDKSGLPSDRFSAERTGGSVSTLTIQRTQQEDSAVYLCASSLDGGPYGYTFGSGTRLTVV.

CDR3 in DNA: TGCGCCAGCAGCTCCGGACTGTGGCAGTTCTTC. Amino acids: CASSSGLWQFF. This chain uses TRBV5-1 with TRBJ2-1; possible D gene TRBD2, 5 bases. V lost 3 bases and J 12 bases, leaving 10 bases between the germline ends. CDR3 length equals 11 residues. Germline assignment: CDR1 SGHRS and CDR2 YFSETQ.

V is TRBV7-2 and J is TRBJ2-3; D is perhaps TRBD2 (7 bases). CDR1 and CDR2 from the germline V gene are SGHTA and FQGNSA. V dropped 6 bases and J dropped 9 bases, with 19 bases sitting between them. The CDR3 runs to 14 residues. CDR3 bases: TGTGCCAGCAGAGGGGGGGTAGACTGGGCCACGCAGTATTTT. This gives the protein CASRGGVDWATQYF.

This chain joins TRBV4-3 and TRBJ2-1; TRBD2 matches at 12 bases. The CDR3 loop spans 15 amino acids. The germline CDR1 and CDR2 sequences are LGHNA and YSLEER. J was trimmed by 5 bases and V by 4 bases; bases with no gene match: 3. CDR3 sequence reads: CASSRGLAGNNEQFF. CDR3 sequence (DNA): TGCGCCAGCAGCCGAGGACTAGCGGGAAACAATGAGCAGTTCTTC.

The chain combines TRBV29-1 with TRBJ2-2; D may be TRBD1 (6 bases). Germline CDR1 reads SQVTM; CDR2 reads ANQGSEA. The CDR3 contains 12 residues. V was shortened by 7 bases and J by 3 bases, with 9 bases between the two germline ends. CDR3 residues: CSGTGHTGELFF. The CDR3 DNA sequence: TGCAGCGGTACAGGGCACACCGGGGAGCTGTTTTTT.

The chain carries TRBV19 and TRBJ2-4; 8 bases fit TRBD2. Germline V lookup: CDR1 LNHDA, CDR2 SQIVND (reference sequence). Germline trimming cut 1 base from V and 7 bases from J; bases unmatched to any gene: 6. The CDR3 is made up of 15 amino acids. The CDR3 sequence: CASSIGPGLGNIQYF. The CDR3 nucleotides read TGTGCCAGTAGTATAGGCCCGGGACTAGGCAACATTCAGTACTTC.

This chain connects TRBV7-9 to TRBJ1-5; TRBD1 is a possible D gene (6 bases). The CDR3 consists of 16 residues. V shed 3 bases and J shed 3 bases, with 15 bases lying between them. Germline V gives CDR1 SEHNR, CDR2 FQNEAQ (reference sequence). The CDR3 loop is CASSLNMGTPNQPQHF. The CDR3 DNA reads TGTGCCAGCAGCTTGAACATGGGGACACCCAATCAGCCCCAGCATTTT.

V gene TRBV5-4 combines with J gene TRBJ2-6, with TRBD1 identical over 7 bases. The CDR3 contains 16 residues. The trim removed 4 bases at V and 0 bases at J, leaving 4 bases unmatched. Germline lookup yields CDR1 SGHNT and CDR2 YYREEE (reference sequence). The CDR3 region is CASSTGQFSGANVLTF. The CDR3, as DNA: TGTGCCAGCAGCACGGGACAGTTCTCTGGGGCCAACGTCCTGACTTTC.

The chain employs TRBV4-1 and TRBJ2-6, with TRBD1 as a possible D gene (6 bases). CDR1 is MGHRA, CDR2 YSYEKL, per germline. V lost 2 bases, J lost 1 base, and 15 bases lay in between. The CDR3 contains 18 residues. The CDR3 protein is CASSQTGTPSSGANVLTF. The CDR3, as DNA: TGCGCCAGCAGCCAAACCGGGACACCAAGTTCTGGGGCCAACGTCCTGACTTTC.

The CDR3 is CASSLNTGSPEAFF. The DNA of the CDR3 is TGTGCCAGCAGCCTAAACACAGGGTCCCCTGAAGCTTTCTTT. The chain uses TRBV7-3 and TRBJ1-1; the D gene is possibly TRBD1 (6 bases). V was shortened by 5 bases and J by 6 bases, with 16 bases between the two germline ends. The CDR3 spans 14 residues. Germline-derived CDR1 and CDR2 are SGHTA and FQGTGA.

The chain couples TRBV7-8 to TRBJ2-7, with 8 positions matching TRBD1. The V gene's germline CDR1 is SGHVS and CDR2 FQNEAQ. With V trimmed by 1 base and J by 1 base, 3 bases remained unmatched. There are 15 residues in the CDR3. The chain's CDR3 is CASSLVGQESYEQYF. CDR3 in DNA: TGTGCCAGCAGCTTAGTGGGACAGGAATCCTACGAGCAGTACTTC.